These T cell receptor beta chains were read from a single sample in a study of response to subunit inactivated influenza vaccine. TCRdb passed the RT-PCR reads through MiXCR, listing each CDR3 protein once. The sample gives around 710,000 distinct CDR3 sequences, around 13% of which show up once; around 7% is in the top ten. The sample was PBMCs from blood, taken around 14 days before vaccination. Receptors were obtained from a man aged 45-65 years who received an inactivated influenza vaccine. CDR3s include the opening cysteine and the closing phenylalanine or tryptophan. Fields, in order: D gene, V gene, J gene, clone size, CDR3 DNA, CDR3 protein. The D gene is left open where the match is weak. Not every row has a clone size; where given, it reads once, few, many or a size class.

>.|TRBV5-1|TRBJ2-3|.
TGCGCCAGCAGAGAGCTGTCGGCGGCAGATACGCAGTATTTT
CASRELSAADTQYF
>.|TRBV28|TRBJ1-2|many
TGTGCCAGCAGCCACAGGGATGGCTACACCTTC
CASSHRDGYTF
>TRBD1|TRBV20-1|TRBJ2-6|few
TGCAGTGCTTTAAGCCCTACAGGGGCAGGGGCCAACGTCCTGACTTTC
CSALSPTGAGANVLTF
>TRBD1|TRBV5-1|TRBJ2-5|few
TGCGCCAGCAGCCGGGGACAGGGAGAAGAGACCCAGTACTTC
CASSRGQGEETQYF
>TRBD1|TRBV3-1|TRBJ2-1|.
TGTGCCAGCTCCAAGCAGGGGGTCACCTACAATGAGCAGTTCTTC
CASSKQGVTYNEQFF
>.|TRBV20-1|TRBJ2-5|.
TGCAGTGCTAGAGAGATAACAGGGTTAGGGGAGACCCAGTACTTC
CSAREITGLGETQYF
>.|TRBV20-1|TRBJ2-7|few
TGCAGTGCTAGTAATCGGGAGCGGTCCCTCTACGAGCAGTACTTC
CSASNRERSLYEQYF
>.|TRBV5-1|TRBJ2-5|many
TGCGCCAGCAGCTTGGCCAACCAGGGAGGTCGGGAGACCCAGTACTTC
CASSLANQGGRETQYF
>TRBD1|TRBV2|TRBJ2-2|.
TGTGCCAGCAGACAGAGGACAGGGGGCTCCGGGGAGCTGTTTTTT
CASRQRTGGSGELFF
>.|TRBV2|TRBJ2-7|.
TGTGCCAGCAGTGAAGCGCGTTATCGGGGGATAGCCTACGAGCAGTACTTC
CASSEARYRGIAYEQYF
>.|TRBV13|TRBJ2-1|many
TGTGCCAGCAGCTTCGTTAAGGGACTTCTCTCCTACAATGAGCAGTTCTTC
CASSFVKGLLSYNEQFF
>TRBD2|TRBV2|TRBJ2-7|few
TGTGCCAGCAGTGAATTCGGACTAGGGTCCTACGAGCAGTACTTC
CASSEFGLGSYEQYF
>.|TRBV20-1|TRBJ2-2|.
TGCAGTGCTAGATCTGCGGGCCGGAGGGCCGGGGAGCTGTTTTTT
CSARSAGRRAGELFF
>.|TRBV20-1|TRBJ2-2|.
TGCAGTGCTAGCCGGGACTTGAACACCGGGGAGCTGTTTTTT
CSASRDLNTGELFF
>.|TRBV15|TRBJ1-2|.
TGTGCCACCAGCAGAGATCCGCAGGCGGACTATGGCTACACCTTC
CATSRDPQADYGYTF
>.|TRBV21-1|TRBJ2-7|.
TGTGCCAGCATTTTACCCCCGGGGAGACAGCCCATATGGAGCTCCTACGAGCAGTACTTC
CASILPPGRQPIWSSYEQYF
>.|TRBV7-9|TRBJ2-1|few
TGTGCCAGCAGCTTAAACACCCGGGGCTACAATGAGCAGTTCTTC
CASSLNTRGYNEQFF
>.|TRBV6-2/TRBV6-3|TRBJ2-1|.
TGTGCCAGCAGTTACACAAGTACCTACAATGAGCAGTTCTTC
CASSYTSTYNEQFF
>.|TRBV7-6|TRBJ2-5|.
TGTGCCAGCAGCTCCTCAGGGGTCAGAGAGACCCAGTACTTC
CASSSSGVRETQYF
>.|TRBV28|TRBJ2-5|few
TGTGCCAGCAGCACCGCGAGGGAGACCCAAGAGACCCAGTACTTC
CASSTARETQETQYF
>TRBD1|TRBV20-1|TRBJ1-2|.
TGCAGTGCAACAAGACAGGGGGAAAACTATGGCTACACCTTC
CSATRQGENYGYTF
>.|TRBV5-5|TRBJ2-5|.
TGTGCCAGCAGCTTGGTTCGCACAGGACTGGGAGTAGAGACCCAGTACTTC
CASSLVRTGLGVETQYF
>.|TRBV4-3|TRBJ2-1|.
TGCGCCAGCAGCCAAAGCACGGGTTCCTACAATGAGCAGTTCTTC
CASSQSTGSYNEQFF
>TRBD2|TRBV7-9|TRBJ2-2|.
TGTGCCAGCAGCTTAGCACAGAGCGGGATGGTCGCCGGGGAGCTGTTTTTT
CASSLAQSGMVAGELFF
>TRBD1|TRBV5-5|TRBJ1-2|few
TGTGCCAGCAGCTTGGTCGGAGGACAGGGGAACTATGGCTACACCTTC
CASSLVGGQGNYGYTF